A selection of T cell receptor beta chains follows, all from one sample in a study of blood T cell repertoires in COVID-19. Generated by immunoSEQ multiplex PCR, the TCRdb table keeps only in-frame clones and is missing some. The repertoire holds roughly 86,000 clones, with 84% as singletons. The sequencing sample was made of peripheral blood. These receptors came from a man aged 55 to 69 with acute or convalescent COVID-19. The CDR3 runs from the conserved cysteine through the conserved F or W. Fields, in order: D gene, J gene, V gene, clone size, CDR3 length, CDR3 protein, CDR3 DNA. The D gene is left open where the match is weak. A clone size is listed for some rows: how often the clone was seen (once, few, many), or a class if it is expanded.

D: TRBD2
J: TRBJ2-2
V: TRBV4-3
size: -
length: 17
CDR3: CASSQDLADANTGELFF
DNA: TGCGCCAGCAGCCAAGATCTAGCGGACGCGAACACCGGGGAGCTGTTTTTT

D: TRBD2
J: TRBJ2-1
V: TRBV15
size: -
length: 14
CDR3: CATSSPSGGSEQFF
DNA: TGTGCCACCAGCAGTCCTAGCGGGGGGAGTGAGCAGTTCTTC

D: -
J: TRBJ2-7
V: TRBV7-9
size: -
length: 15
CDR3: CASSDTLGALNEQYF
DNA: TGTGCCAGCAGCGATACTCTGGGGGCGTTAAACGAGCAGTACTTC

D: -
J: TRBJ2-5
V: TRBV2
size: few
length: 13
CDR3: CASSYRVEETQYF
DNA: TGTGCCAGCAGCTACAGGGTTGAAGAGACCCAGTACTTC

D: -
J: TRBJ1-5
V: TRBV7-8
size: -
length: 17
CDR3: CASSPFGGAAGNQPQHF
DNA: TGTGCCAGCAGCCCATTTGGGGGGGCGGCTGGCAATCAGCCCCAGCATTTT

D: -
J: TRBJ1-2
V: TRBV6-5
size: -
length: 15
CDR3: CASSYRAAREVGYTF
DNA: TGTGCCAGCAGTTACAGAGCCGCCAGGGAGGTCGGCTACACCTTC

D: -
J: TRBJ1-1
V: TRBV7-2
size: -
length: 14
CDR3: CASSPSIMNTEAFF
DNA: TGTGCCAGCAGCCCTAGTATCATGAACACTGAAGCTTTCTTT

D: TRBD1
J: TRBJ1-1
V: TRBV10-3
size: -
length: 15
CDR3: CAISGADRGRAEAFF
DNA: TGTGCCATCAGCGGGGCGGACAGGGGTCGAGCTGAAGCTTTCTTT

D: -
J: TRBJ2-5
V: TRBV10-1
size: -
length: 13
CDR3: CASSEGRGETQYF
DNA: TGCGCCAGCAGTGAGGGACGGGGAGAGACCCAGTACTTC

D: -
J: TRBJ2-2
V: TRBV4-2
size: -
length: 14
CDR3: CASRRNRDTGELFF
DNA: TGTGCCAGCAGACGTAACAGGGACACCGGGGAGCTGTTTTTT

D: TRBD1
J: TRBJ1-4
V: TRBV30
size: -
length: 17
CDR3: CAWRGMDRGIGNEKLFF
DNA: TGTGCCTGGAGAGGGATGGACAGGGGGATCGGTAATGAAAAACTGTTTTTT

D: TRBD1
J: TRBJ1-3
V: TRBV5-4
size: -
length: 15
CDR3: CASSPGTGGGNTIYF
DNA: TGTGCCAGCAGCCCCGGGACAGGGGGAGGAAACACCATATATTTT

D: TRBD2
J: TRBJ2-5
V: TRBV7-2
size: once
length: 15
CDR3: CASSLSGAYQETQYF
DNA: TGTGCCAGCAGCTTGAGCGGGGCGTACCAAGAGACCCAGTACTTC

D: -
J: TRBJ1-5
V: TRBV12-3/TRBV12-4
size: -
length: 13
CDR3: CASSSDRNQPQHF
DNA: TGTGCCAGCAGTTCCGACAGGAATCAGCCCCAGCATTTT

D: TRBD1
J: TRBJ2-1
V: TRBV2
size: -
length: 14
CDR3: CASKAGGSYNEQFF
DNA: TGTGCCAGCAAGGCAGGGGGATCCTACAATGAGCAGTTCTTC

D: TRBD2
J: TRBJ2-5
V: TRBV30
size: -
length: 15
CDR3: CAWSVLSSGRETQYF
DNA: TGTGCCTGGAGTGTACTGTCTAGCGGGAGAGAGACCCAGTACTTC

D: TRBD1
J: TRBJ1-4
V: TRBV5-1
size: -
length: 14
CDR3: CASSPQGSNEKLFF
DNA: TGCGCCAGCAGCCCACAGGGGTCTAATGAAAAACTGTTTTTT

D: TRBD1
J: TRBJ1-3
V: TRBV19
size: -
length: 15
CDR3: CASSLGQTSGNTIYF
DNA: TGTGCCAGTAGTCTGGGACAGACCTCTGGAAACACCATATATTTT

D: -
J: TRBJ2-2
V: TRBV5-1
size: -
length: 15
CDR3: CASSLAAGNTGELFF
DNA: TGCGCCAGCAGCTTGGCAGCAGGGAACACCGGGGAGCTGTTTTTT

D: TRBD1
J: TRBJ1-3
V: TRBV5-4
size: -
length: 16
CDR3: CASSNVQGVSGNTIYF
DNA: TGTGCCAGCAGCAATGTACAGGGGGTCTCTGGAAACACCATATATTTT

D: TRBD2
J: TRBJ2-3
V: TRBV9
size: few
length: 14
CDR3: CASSSSGDTDTQYF
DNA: TGTGCCAGCAGCTCTAGCGGGGACACAGATACGCAGTATTTT

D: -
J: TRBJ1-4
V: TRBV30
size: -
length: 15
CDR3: CAWSVGDRTNEKLFF
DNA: TGTGCCTGGAGTGTAGGGGATCGCACTAATGAAAAACTGTTTTTT

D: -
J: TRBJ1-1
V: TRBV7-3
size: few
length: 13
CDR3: CASSSLQNTEAFF
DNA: TGTGCCAGCAGCTCCTTACAGAACACTGAAGCTTTCTTT

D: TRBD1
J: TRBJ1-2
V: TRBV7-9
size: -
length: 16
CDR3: CARVPFTGDGSYGYTF
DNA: TGTGCCAGGGTCCCCTTCACAGGGGACGGGTCCTATGGCTACACCTTC

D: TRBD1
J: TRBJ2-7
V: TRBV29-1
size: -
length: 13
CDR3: CSARTGDTYEQYF
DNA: TGCAGCGCTAGGACAGGGGACACCTACGAGCAGTACTTC

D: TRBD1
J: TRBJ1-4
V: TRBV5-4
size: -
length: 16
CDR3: CASSSQGGRTNEKLFF
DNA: TGTGCCAGCAGCTCACAGGGGGGGAGAACTAATGAAAAACTGTTTTTT

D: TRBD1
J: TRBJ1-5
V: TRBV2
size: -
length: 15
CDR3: CASRGGTGSNQPQHF
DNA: TGTGCCAGCAGGGGGGGGACAGGGTCAAATCAGCCCCAGCATTTT

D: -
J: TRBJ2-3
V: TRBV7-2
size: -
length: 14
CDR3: CASSPGRYTDTQYF
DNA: TGTGCCAGCAGCCCCGGGAGATACACAGATACGCAGTATTTT

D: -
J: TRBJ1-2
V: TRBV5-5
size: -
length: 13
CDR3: CASSRRQADGYTF
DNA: TGTGCCAGCAGCCGACGACAGGCCGATGGCTACACCTTC

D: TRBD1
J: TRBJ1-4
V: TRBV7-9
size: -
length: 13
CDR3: CASSFNRGEKLFF
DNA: TGTGCCAGCAGCTTCAACAGGGGTGAAAAACTGTTTTTT

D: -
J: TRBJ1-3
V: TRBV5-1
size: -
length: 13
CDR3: CASSPGAGNTIYF
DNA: TGCGCCAGCAGCCCAGGGGCCGGAAACACCATATATTTT

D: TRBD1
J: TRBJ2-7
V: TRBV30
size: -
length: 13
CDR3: CAWSLGTGDEQYF
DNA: TGTGCCTGGAGTCTTGGGACAGGGGACGAGCAGTACTTC

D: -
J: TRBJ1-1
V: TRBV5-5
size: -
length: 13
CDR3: CASSLQGDTEAFF
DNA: TGTGCCAGCAGCTTACAGGGTGACACTGAAGCTTTCTTT

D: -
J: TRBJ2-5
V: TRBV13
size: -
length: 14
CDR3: CASSLNRGQETQYF
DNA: TGTGCCAGCAGCTTGAACCGGGGACAAGAGACCCAGTACTTC

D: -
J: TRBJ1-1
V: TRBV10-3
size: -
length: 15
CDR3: CAISESRRSNTEAFF
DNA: TGTGCCATCAGTGAGTCGCGGAGATCTAACACTGAAGCTTTCTTT

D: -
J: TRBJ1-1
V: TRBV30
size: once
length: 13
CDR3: CAWTYGMGTEAFF
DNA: TGTGCCTGGACCTACGGGATGGGAACTGAAGCTTTCTTT

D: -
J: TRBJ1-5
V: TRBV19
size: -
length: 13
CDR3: CASSIPQIQPQHF
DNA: TGTGCCAGTAGTATTCCACAGATTCAGCCCCAGCATTTT

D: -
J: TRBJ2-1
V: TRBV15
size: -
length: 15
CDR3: CATSRELSSYNEQFF
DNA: TGTGCCACCAGCAGAGAGTTGAGCTCCTACAATGAGCAGTTCTTC

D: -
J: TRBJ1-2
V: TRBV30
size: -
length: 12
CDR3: CAWMRQIEGYTF
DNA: TGTGCCTGGATGCGGCAGATAGAGGGCTACACCTTC

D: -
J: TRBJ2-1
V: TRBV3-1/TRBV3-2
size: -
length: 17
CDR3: CASSQDPGRGAYNEQFF
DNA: TGTGCCAGCAGCCAAGATCCGGGCAGGGGGGCCTACAATGAGCAGTTCTTC

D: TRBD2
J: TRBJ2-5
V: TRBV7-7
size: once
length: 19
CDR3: CASSLESPLAGGPPETQYF
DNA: TGTGCTAGCAGCTTAGAAAGTCCGCTAGCGGGGGGGCCTCCAGAGACCCAGTACTTC

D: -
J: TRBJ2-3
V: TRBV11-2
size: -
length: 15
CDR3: CASSLENSGFDTQYF
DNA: TGTGCCAGCAGCTTAGAGAATTCGGGTTTCGATACGCAGTATTTT

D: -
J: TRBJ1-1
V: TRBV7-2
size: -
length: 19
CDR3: CASSLAGSVQGPYTLEAFF
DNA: TGTGCCAGCAGCTTAGCGGGTTCAGTCCAGGGTCCCTATACGTTGGAAGCTTTCTTT

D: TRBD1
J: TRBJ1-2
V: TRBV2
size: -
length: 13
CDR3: CASRYTGVYGYTF
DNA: TGTGCCAGCAGATACACAGGGGTTTATGGCTACACCTTC

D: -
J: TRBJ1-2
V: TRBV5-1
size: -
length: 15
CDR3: CASRGGIDAGIGYTF
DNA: TGCGCCAGCAGGGGCGGGATAGATGCGGGCATCGGCTACACCTTC

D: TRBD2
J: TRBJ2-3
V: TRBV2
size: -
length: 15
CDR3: CASKLASGGPDTQYF
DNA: TGTGCCAGCAAGTTAGCTAGCGGGGGACCAGATACGCAGTATTTT

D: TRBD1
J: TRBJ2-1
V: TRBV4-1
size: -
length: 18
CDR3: CASSQADTGTGPYNEQFF
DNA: TGCGCCAGCAGCCAAGCCGATACCGGGACAGGGCCCTACAATGAGCAGTTCTTC

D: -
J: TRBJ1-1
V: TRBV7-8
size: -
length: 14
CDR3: CASSLGGQYTEAFF
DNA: TGTGCCAGCAGCCTAGGCGGACAATACACTGAAGCTTTCTTT

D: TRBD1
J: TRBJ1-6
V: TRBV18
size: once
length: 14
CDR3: CASSPGTGASPLHF
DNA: TGTGCCAGCTCGCCCGGGACAGGGGCTTCACCCCTCCACTTT

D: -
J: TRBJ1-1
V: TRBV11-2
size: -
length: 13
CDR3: CASSLGWGVEAFF
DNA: TGTGCCAGCAGCTTGGGCTGGGGGGTTGAAGCTTTCTTT

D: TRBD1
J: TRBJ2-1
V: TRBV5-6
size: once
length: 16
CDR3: CASSLLGTGSYNEQFF
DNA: TGTGCCAGCAGCTTACTCGGGACAGGTTCCTACAATGAGCAGTTCTTC

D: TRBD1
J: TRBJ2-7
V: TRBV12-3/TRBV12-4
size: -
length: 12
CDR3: CASSPTGDEQYF
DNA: TGTGCCAGCAGCCCGACAGGGGACGAGCAGTACTTC

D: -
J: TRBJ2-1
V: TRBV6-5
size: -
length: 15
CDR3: CASNKDFGSYNEQFF
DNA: TGTGCCAGCAACAAGGACTTCGGCTCCTACAATGAGCAGTTCTTC